Listed below are T cell receptor beta chains from one sample, sequenced in a study of blood T cell repertoires in COVID-19. Sequenced by immunoSEQ multiplex PCR; TCRdb stores in-frame clones only, minus some. Of approximately 72,000 clones listed, approximately 89% are singletons. The material sequenced was peripheral blood. All receptors come from a woman at least 80 years old with active or convalescent COVID-19. The CDR3 runs from the conserved cysteine through the conserved F or W. Each record gives: CDR3 length, V gene, CDR3 protein.

>15|TRBV2
CASSYVPRADSPLHF
>14|TRBV4-2
CASSQDRTVAWEFF
>13|TRBV10-3
CAIARQSQETQYF
>17|TRBV19
CASQTRTGDYSPYGYTF
>13|TRBV9
CASSQQRNTEAFF
>20|TRBV6-2/TRBV6-3
CASSYPQRDSRGPLYNEQFF
>15|TRBV6-5
CASSFNRYSNQPQHF
>16|TRBV7-2
CASSLYLGTEIYGYTF
>16|TRBV28
CASGRFGGGLGNIQYF
>13|TRBV12-3/TRBV12-4
CASSLITDTEAFF
>15|TRBV2
CASSGGSTSDYGYTF
>14|TRBV7-9
CASSLAFQTGELFF
>16|TRBV18
CASSREAHLSGNTIYF